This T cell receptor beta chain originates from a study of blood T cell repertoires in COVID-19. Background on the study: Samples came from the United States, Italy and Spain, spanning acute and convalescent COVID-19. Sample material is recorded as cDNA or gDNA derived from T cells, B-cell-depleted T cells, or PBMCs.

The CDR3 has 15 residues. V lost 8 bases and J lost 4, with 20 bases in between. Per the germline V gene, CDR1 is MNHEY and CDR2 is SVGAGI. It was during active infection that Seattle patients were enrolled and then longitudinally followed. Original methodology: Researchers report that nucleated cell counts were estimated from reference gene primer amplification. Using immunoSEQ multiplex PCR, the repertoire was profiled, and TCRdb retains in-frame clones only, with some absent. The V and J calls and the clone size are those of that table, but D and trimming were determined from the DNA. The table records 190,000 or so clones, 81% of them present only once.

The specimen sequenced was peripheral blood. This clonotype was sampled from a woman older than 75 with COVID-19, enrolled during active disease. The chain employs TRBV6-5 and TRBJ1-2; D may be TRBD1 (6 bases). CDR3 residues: CASSGRGGVGYGYTF. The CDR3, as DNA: TGTGCCAGCTCGGGTAGAGGGGGTGTCGGCTATGGCTACACCTTC.